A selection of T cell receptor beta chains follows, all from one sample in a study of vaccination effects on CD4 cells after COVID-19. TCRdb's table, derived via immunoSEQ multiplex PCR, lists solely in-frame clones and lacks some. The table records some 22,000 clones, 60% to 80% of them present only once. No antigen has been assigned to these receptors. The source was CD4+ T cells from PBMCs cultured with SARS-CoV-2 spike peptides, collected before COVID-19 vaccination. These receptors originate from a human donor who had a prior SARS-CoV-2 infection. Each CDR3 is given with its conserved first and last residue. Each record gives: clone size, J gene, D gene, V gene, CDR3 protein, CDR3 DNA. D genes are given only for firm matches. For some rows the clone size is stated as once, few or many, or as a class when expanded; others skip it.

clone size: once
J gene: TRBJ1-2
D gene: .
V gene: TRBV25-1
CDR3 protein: CASSGRSHGYTF
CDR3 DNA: TGTGCCAGCAGTGGACGATCGCATGGCTACACCTTC

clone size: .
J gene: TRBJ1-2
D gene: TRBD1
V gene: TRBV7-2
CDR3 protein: CASSLAGGYGYTF
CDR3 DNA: TGTGCCAGCAGCTTGGCAGGGGGCTATGGCTACACCTTC

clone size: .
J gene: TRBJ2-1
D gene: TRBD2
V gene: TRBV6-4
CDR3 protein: CASSRLAGGLGGEQFF
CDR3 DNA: TGTGCCAGCAGCCGACTAGCGGGAGGCCTGGGGGGGGAGCAGTTCTTC

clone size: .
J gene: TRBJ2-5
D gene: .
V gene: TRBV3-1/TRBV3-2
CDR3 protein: CASSRRLGDQETQYF
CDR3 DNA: TGTGCCAGCAGCCGAAGACTGGGGGACCAAGAGACCCAGTACTTC

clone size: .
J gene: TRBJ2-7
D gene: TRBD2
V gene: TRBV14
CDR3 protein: CASSQEVGTSRLEQYF
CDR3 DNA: TGTGCCAGCAGCCAAGAAGTGGGGACTAGCAGATTAGAGCAGTACTTC

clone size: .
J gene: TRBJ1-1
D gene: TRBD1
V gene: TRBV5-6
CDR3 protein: CASSLVGQGRFTEAFF
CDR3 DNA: TGTGCCAGCAGCTTGGTAGGACAGGGGAGATTCACTGAAGCTTTCTTT

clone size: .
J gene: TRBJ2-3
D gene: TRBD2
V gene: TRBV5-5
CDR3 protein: CASSLRASGVADTQYF
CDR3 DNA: TGTGCCAGCAGCTTGCGGGCTAGCGGGGTAGCAGATACGCAGTATTTT

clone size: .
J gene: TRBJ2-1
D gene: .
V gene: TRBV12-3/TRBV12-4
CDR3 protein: CASSRDNEQFF
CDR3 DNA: TGTGCCAGCAGCCGCGACAATGAGCAGTTCTTC

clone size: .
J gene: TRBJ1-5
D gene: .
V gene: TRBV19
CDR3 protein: CASSNPGRLDGQPQHF
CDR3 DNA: TGTGCCAGTAGTAACCCGGGACGGCTCGATGGTCAGCCCCAGCATTTT

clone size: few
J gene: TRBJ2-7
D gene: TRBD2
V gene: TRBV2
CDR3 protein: CASRQASGGAYEQYF
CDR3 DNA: TGTGCCAGCAGGCAAGCTAGCGGGGGGGCCTACGAGCAGTACTTC

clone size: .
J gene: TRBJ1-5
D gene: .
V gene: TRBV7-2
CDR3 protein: CASSLERSNQPQHF
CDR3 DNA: TGTGCCAGCAGTCTCGAACGTAGCAATCAGCCCCAGCATTTT

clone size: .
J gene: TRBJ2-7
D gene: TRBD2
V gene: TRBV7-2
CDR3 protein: CASSFSPSGTHEQYF
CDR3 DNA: TGTGCCAGCAGCTTTTCCCCTAGCGGGACACACGAGCAGTACTTC

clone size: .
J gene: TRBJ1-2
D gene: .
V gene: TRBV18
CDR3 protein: CASSPPSGYGYTF
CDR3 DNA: TGTGCCAGCTCACCACCGTCAGGGTATGGCTACACCTTC

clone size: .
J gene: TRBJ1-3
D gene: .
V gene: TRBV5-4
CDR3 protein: CASSSARPGNTIYF
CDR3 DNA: TGTGCCAGCAGCTCAGCACGTCCTGGAAACACCATATATTTT

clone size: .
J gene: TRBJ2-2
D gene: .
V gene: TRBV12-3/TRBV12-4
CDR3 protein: CASNPDTGELFF
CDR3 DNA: TGTGCCAGCAACCCAGACACCGGGGAGCTGTTTTTT

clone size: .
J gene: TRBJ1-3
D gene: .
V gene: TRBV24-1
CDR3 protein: CATSDPADSGNTIYF
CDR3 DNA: TGTGCCACCAGTGATCCGGCCGACTCTGGAAACACCATATATTTT

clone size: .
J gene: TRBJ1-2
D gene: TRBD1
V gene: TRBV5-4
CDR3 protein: CASSDGQGARVYGYTF
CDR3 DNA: TGTGCCAGCAGCGATGGACAGGGGGCGCGGGTCTATGGCTACACCTTC

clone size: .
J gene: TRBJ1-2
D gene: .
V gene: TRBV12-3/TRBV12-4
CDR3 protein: CASSPGTAKNYTF
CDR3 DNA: TGTGCCAGCAGCCCCGGGACGGCCAAGAACTACACCTTC

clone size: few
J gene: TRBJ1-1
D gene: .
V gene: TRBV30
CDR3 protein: CAWLRTNTEAFF
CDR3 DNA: TGTGCCTGGCTTAGGACGAACACTGAAGCTTTCTTT

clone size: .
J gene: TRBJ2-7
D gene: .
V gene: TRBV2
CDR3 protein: CASSVLYEQYF
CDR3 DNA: TGTGCCAGCAGTGTCTTATACGAGCAGTACTTC

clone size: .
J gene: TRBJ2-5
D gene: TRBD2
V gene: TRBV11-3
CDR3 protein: CASSLGLAGGETQYF
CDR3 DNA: TGTGCCAGCAGCCTCGGACTAGCGGGAGGAGAGACCCAGTACTTC

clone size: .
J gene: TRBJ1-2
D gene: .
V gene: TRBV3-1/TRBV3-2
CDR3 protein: CASSNVQGANYGYTF
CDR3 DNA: TGTGCCAGCAGCAATGTACAGGGTGCAAACTATGGCTACACCTTC

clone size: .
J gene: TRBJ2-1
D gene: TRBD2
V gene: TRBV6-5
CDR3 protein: CASSQGLAGSNEQFF
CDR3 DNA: TGTGCCAGCAGTCAGGGACTAGCGGGGTCCAATGAGCAGTTCTTC

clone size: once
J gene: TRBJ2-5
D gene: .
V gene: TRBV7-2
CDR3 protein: CASSLAGGGAWETQYF
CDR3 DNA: TGTGCCAGCAGCTTAGCTGGGGGGGGCGCGTGGGAGACCCAGTACTTC

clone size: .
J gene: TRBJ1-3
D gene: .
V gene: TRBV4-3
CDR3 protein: CASSPNIGAGNTIYF
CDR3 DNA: TGCGCCAGCAGCCCCAATATAGGGGCAGGAAACACCATATATTTT